This TCR beta chain is from a study of Ad26.COV2.S vaccination and SARS-CoV-2 variants. The overall study: Enrolled in COV1001, the donor was in the Ad26.COV2.S trial arm, which received the vaccine. Dosing was one shot or two shots 56 days apart.

Findings and caveats of the study: Placebo and vaccine recipients had non-spike TCR breadth that was similar. Placebo recipients showed lower spike-specific TCR breadth than vaccinees.

Regarding this clone: Antigen: not known.

The treatment is: roughly 19 received Ad26.COV2.S at low or high dose, single or two shots; about 5 received placebo; per-sample allocation not given. Sampling was performed 63 days after the first vaccine or placebo injection. This table comes from immunoSEQ multiplex PCR, and its TCRdb copy is limited to in-frame clones, with some not included. The data hold 380,000 or so clones, with 83% observed a single time. The CDR3 runs 11 residues. The V end lost 3 bases, the J end lost 0 bases, and 2 bases lay between the germline ends. Germline CDR1 and CDR2: DFQATT and SNEGSKA (reference sequence). The sequence was obtained from a person between 18 and 59 years old who received the Ad26.COV2.S COVID-19 vaccine or a placebo. The specimen was peripheral blood, collected in a trial of Ad26.COV2.S vaccine versus placebo. The chain joins TRBV20-1 to TRBJ1-1; D unclear. The CDR3 spells CSASMNTEAFF. CDR3 nucleotide sequence: TGCAGTGCTAGCATGAACACTGAAGCTTTCTTT.